This TCR beta chain comes out of a study of blood T cell repertoires in COVID-19. The ends were cut back, 2 bases at V and 1 base at J, with 11 bases in the middle. This CDR3 is 15 amino acids long. The germline gives CDR1 MGHRA, CDR2 YSYEKL. Libraries were prepared by immunoSEQ multiplex PCR; TCRdb keeps only in-frame clonotypes and omits some of them. Counted here are over 200,000 clones, about 83% occurring once; the ten biggest clones make up about 1.3%. This sequence joins TRBV4-1 and TRBJ1-2; possibly TRBD1 for D (5 bases). The sequence derives from a woman younger than 45 with COVID-19, enrolled during active disease. The sample was peripheral blood. CDR3 residues: CASSQLLDSNYGYTF. CDR3 DNA: TGCGCCAGCAGCCAACTGCTAGACAGTAACTATGGCTACACCTTC.